This record concerns one TCR beta chain sequence. The antigen this receptor binds is unknown. The sample holds no much larger clone one base away, and base qualities are not on file. The entry originates in a study of CD8+CD57+ T cells in acquired aplastic anemia (dated by TCRdb to 2016 to 2019). Notes on the research overall: DNA extracted from sorted CD4+ and CD8+ cells had a mean of about 3.2 ug, with a range of roughly 0.18 to 27.4 ug. Mean read counts for healthy donor samples were roughly 10 million for CD4+ cells and 11.0 million for CD8+ cells.

General findings and caveats noted by the study authors: Patients and healthy controls showed no significant difference in CD8+ Simpson's diversity (P=0.060). Fewer than 30 CD8+ CDR3 sequences were found in both patients and controls but appeared to be highly expressed in patients and within the immunodominant clones of the patients.

TCR repertoires of sorted CD4+ and CD8+ blood T cells from severe aplastic anemia patients and healthy subjects were deep-sequenced in the study. Ficoll-Paque density gradient centrifugation was used to isolate peripheral blood mononuclear cells. Before DNA was extracted, CD4+ and CD8+ T cells were sorted using either FACS or magnetic beads. TCR beta VDJ combination and CDR3 sequence profiling used genomic DNA as the template. An Illumina HiSeq 2000 was the platform used for TCR repertoire sequencing. The study's own analysis went as follows. Repertoire assessment relied on Simpson's diversity index, CDR3 size and DJ length profiles, and TRBV/TRBJ rearrangement plots. The immunodominant clone was defined as the most abundant DNA sequence in deep sequencing data. CDR3 amino acid sequences were screened for sharing across subjects and compared with published repertoires and the VDJdb database. The raw public data were reprocessed by TCRdb itself: fastp quality trimming at Q25, MiXCR clonotype calling, in-frame beta chains only. Under each unique CDR3 protein, matching rows form one entry showing the most common genes and DNA. The authors' filters were not applied to this entry. This sample holds some 220,000 distinct CDR3 sequences; roughly 33% were observed only once. 0.9% to 1.2% of the sample goes to the ten largest clones.

V is cut back by 5 bases and J by 6 bases, with 10 bases in the junction unmatched. The germline V gene specifies MGHRA as CDR1 and YSYEKL as CDR2. From the cysteine up to the phenylalanine, the CDR3 has a length of 15 residues. Only the CDR3 DNA is retained, 45 bases long and in frame from the first base. The sequenced sample was sorted CD4+, CD8+, or CD8+CD57+ T cells (not recorded which) from PBMCs. The chain links TRBV4-1 with TRBJ2-1, with 7 bases aligning to TRBD1. This TCR was sampled from a human donor in good health, serving as a control. The base sequence is TGCGCCAGCAGCTCCGGGACAGTCCCTGTCAATGAGCAGTTCTTC. Translated, this is CASSSGTVPVNEQFF.